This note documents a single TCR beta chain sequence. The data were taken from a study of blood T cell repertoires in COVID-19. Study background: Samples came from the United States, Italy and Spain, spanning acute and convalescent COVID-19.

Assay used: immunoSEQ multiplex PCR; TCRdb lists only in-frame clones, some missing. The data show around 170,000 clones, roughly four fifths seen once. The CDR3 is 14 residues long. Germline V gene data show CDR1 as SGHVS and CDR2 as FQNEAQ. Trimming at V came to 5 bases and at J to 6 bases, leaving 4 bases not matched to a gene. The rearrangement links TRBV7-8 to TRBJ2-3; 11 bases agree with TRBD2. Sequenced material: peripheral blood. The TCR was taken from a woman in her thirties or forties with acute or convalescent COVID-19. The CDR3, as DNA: TGTGCCAGCAGCCTGGGGACTAGCGGCGATACGCAGTATTTT. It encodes CASSLGTSGDTQYF.